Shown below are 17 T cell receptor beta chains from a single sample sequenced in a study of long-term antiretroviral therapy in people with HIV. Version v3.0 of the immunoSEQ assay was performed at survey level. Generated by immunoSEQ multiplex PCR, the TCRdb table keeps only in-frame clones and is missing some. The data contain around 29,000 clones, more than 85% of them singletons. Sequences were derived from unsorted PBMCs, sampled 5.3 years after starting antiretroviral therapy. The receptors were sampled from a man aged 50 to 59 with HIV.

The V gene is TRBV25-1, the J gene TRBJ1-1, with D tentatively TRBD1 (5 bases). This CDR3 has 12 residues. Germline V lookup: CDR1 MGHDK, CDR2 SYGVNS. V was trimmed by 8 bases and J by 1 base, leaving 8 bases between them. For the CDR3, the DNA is TGTGCCAGCCGACAGTCGAACACTGAAGCTTTCTTT. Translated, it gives CASRQSNTEAFF.

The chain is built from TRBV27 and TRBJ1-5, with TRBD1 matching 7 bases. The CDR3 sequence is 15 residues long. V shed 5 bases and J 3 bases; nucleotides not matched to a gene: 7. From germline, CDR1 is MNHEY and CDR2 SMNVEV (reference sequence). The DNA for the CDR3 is TGTGCCAGCAGTCCCGGGACAGTCCCCAATCAGCCCCAGCATTTT. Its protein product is CASSPGTVPNQPQHF.

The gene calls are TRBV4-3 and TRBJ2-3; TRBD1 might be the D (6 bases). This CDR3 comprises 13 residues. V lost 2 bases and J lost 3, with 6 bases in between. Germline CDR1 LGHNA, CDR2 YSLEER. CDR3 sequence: CASSQTGTDTQYF. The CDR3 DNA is TGCGCCAGCAGCCAAACAGGGACAGATACGCAGTATTTT.

CDR3 DNA: TGCGCCAGCAGAGTGGACACCCGTTCTGGGGCCAACGTCCTGACTTTC. It is translated as CASRVDTRSGANVLTF. This chain links TRBV10-2 with TRBJ2-6; possibly TRBD1 for D (5 bases). The CDR3 loop spans 16 amino acids. Trimming pared 6 bases from V and 1 base from J, leaving 13 bases between. Germline V gene sequence: CDR1 WSHSY, CDR2 SAAADI.

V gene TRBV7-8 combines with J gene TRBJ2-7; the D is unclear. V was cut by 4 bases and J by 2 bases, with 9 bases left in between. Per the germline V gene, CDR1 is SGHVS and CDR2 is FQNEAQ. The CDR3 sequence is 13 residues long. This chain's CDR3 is CASSSPRTYEQYF. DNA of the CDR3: TGTGCCAGCAGCTCCCCGAGGACCTACGAGCAGTACTTC.

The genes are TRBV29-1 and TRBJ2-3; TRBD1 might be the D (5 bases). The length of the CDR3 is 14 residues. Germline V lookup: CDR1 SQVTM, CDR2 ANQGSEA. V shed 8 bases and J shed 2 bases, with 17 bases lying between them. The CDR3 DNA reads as TGCAGCCTAATTAGTGACAGAAACACAGATACGCAGTATTTT. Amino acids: CSLISDRNTDTQYF.

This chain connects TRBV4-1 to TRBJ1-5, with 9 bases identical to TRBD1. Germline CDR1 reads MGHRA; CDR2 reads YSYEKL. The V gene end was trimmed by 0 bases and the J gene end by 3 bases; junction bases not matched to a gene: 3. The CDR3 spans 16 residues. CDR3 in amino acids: CASSQETGGNNQPQHF. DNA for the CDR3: TGCGCCAGCAGCCAAGAAACAGGGGGCAACAATCAGCCCCAGCATTTT.

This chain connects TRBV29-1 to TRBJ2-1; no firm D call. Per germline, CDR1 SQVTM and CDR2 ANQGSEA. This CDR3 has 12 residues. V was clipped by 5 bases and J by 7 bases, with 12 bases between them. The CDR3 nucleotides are TGCAGCGTTAGGGCCGAAGCAAATGAGCAGTTCTTC. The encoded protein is CSVRAEANEQFF.

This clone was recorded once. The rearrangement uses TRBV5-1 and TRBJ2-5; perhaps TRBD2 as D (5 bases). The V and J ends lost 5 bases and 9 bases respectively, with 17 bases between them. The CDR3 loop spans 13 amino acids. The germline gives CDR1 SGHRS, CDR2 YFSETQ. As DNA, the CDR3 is TGCGCCAGCAGACCTCGAGGAGCCGGGGCCCAGTACTTC. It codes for CASRPRGAGAQYF.

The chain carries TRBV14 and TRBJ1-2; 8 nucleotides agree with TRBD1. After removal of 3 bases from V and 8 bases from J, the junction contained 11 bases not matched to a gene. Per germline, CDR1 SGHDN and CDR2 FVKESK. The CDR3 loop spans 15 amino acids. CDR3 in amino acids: CASSHAIGQGVGYTF. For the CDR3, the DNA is TGTGCCAGCAGCCACGCGATAGGACAGGGTGTAGGCTACACCTTC.

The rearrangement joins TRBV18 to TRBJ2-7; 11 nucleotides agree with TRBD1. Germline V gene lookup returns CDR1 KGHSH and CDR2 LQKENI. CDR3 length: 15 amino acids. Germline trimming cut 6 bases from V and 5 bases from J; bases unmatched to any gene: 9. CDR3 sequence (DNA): TGTGCCAGCTCCCGTGGACAGGGGGCAAACCACGAGCAGTACTTC. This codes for CASSRGQGANHEQYF.

CDR3 sequence: CSVGGSNQPQHF. The CDR3 DNA sequence: TGCAGCGTTGGGGGGAGCAATCAGCCCCAGCATTTT. This sequence joins TRBV29-1 and TRBJ1-5; tentatively, D is TRBD1 (5 bases). CDR1 and CDR2 (germline): SQVTM, ANQGSEA. CDR3 length equals 12 residues. Deletions cut 4 bases from V and 1 base from J, with 5 bases between.

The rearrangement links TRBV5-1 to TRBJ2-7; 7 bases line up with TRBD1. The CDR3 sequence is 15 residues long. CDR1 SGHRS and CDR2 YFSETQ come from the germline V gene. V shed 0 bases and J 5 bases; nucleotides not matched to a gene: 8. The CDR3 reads CASSLEAGGSHEQYF. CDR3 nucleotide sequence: TGCGCCAGCAGCTTGGAGGCAGGGGGTTCCCACGAGCAGTACTTC.

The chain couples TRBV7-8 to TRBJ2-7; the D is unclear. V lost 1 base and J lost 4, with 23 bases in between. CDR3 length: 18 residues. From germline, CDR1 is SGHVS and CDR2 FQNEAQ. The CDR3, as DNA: TGTGCCAGCAGCTTAGAGTCGGGCCCCAGTGCTTTTGGGTACGAGCAGTACTTC. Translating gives CASSLESGPSAFGYEQYF. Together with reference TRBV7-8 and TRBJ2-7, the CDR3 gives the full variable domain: GAGVSQSPRYKVAKRGQDVALRCDPISGHVSLFWYQQALGQGPEFLTYFQNEAQLDKSGLPSDRFFAERPEGSVSTLKIQRTQQEDSAVYLCASSLESGPSAFGYEQYFGPGTRLTVT.

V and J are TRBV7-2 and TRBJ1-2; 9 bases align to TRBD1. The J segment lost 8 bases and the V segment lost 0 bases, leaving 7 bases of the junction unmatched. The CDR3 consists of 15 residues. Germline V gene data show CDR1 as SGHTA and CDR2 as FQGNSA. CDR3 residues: CASSLAGGGQGGYTF. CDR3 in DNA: TGTGCCAGCAGCTTAGCTGGGGGGGGACAGGGAGGCTACACCTTC. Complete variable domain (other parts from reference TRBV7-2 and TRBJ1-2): GAGVSQSPSNKVTEKGKDVELRCDPISGHTALYWYRQSLGQGLEFLIYFQGNSAPDKSGLPSDRFSAERTGGSVSTLTIQRTQQEDSAVYLCASSLAGGGQGGYTFGSGTRLTVV.

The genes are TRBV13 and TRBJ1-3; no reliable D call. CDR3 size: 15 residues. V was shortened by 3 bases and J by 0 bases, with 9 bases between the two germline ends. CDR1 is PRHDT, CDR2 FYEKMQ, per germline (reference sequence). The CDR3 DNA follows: TGTGCCAGCAGCTTGATTGGGAACTCTGGAAACACCATATATTTT. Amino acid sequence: CASSLIGNSGNTIYF.

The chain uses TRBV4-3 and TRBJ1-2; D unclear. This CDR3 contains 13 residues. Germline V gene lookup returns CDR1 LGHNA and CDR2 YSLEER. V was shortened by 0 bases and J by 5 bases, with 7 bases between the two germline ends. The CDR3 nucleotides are TGCGCCAGCAGCCAAGATAGAGGTTATGGCTACACCTTC. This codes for CASSQDRGYGYTF.